The 18 T cell receptor beta chains given below trace back to one sample, sequenced in a study of identical twins. TCRdb used MiXCR to reprocess the 5' RACE reads, holding one entry per CDR3 protein. The repertoire holds fewer than 900,000 distinct CDR3 sequences, with approximately 18% as singletons. The sample was also linked to a second study, of T cells expressing NK-cell markers.

Sequencing was performed on PBMCs. Receptor source: a woman in her late teens or twenties in good health.

This clonotype was seen repeatedly, ten times or more. The V gene is TRBV5-1, the J gene TRBJ2-1, with no clear D. This CDR3 contains 12 residues. CDR1 SGHRS and CDR2 YFSETQ come from the germline V gene. Deletions cut 0 bases from V and 6 bases from J, with 4 bases between. In nucleotides, the CDR3 is TGCGCCAGCAGCTTGGTGTCCAATGAGCAGTTCTTC. This encodes CASSLVSNEQFF.

The chain links TRBV20-1 to TRBJ2-7; D may correspond to TRBD1 or TRBD2 (5 bases each). This CDR3 has 13 amino acids. Germline V CDR1 and CDR2: DFQATT, SNEGSKA (reference sequence). The germline V and J ends were trimmed by 1 base and 2 bases, with 9 bases remaining between them. CDR3 residues: CSARVRGTYEQYF. In DNA form, the CDR3 reads TGCAGTGCTAGAGTGAGGGGTACCTACGAGCAGTACTTC.

This chain uses TRBV12-3 or TRBV12-4 with TRBJ2-3, with 8 bases fitting TRBD2. Unmatched junction bases numbered 2, after V lost 2 bases and J lost 7 bases. The CDR3 is 13 residues long. Written as DNA, the CDR3 is TGTGCCAGCAGTTTAACTAGCGGATATACGCAGTATTTT. Translation gives CASSLTSGYTQYF.

The chain employs TRBV19 and TRBJ1-1; D call uncertain. Between the trimmed V and J ends, which lost 3 bases and 3 bases, there was a span of 5 bases. From germline, CDR1 is LNHDA and CDR2 SQIVND (reference sequence). This CDR3 has 12 amino acids. The CDR3 DNA follows: TGTGCCAGTAGTATCCCCGACACTGAAGCTTTCTTT. It yields the protein CASSIPDTEAFF.

J is TRBJ1-2 and V is TRBV20-1, with D perhaps TRBD1 (6 bases). Germline CDR1 DFQATT, CDR2 SNEGSKA (reference sequence). There are 12 residues in the CDR3. V lost 6 bases and J lost 7, with 15 bases in between. Written as DNA, the CDR3 is TGCAGTGCCAGCGGGGGGGCGCGTGGCTACACCTTC. Its protein is CSASGGARGYTF.

This clonotype was seen a handful of times. V and J are TRBV6-2 or TRBV6-3 and TRBJ2-1; unclear D gene. Germline CDR1 MNHEY, CDR2 SVGEGT. V dropped 6 bases and J dropped 10 bases, with 10 bases sitting between them. There are 11 residues in the CDR3. In nucleotides, the CDR3 is TGTGCCAGCAGCTCTTGGCGGGAGCAGTTCTTC. It encodes CASSSWREQFF.

In its sample, this clonotype was seen a few times. The chain uses TRBV20-1 and TRBJ1-6, with D tentatively TRBD1 (5 bases). V dropped 3 bases and J dropped 9 bases, with 18 bases sitting between them. The CDR3 runs to 15 residues. Germline loops: CDR1 DFQATT, CDR2 SNEGSKA (reference sequence). The CDR3 sequence: CSASRGGERSSPLHF. In DNA, the CDR3 is TGCAGTGCTAGCCGGGGAGGGGAGAGGAGTTCACCCCTCCACTTT.

CDR3 in DNA: TGTGCCAGCAGCAAGTCCGGGACGCAGTATGGCTACACCTTC. Protein sequence: CASSKSGTQYGYTF. V is TRBV7-9 and J is TRBJ1-2; the D gene is possibly TRBD1 (5 bases). From germline, CDR1 is SEHNR and CDR2 FQNEAQ (reference sequence). This CDR3 has 14 residues. Deletions cut 5 bases from V and 5 bases from J, with 15 bases between.

The rearrangement links TRBV14 to TRBJ1-2; 9 nucleotides match TRBD1. Germline CDR1 SGHDN, CDR2 FVKESK. The CDR3 is 15 residues long. V lost 0 bases and J lost 8; bases outside the gene matches: 7. CDR3 coding DNA: TGTGCCAGCAGCCAAGAGGGACAGGGTCTGTTGGGCTACACCTTC. Residues: CASSQEGQGLLGYTF.

The sample holds a few counts of this clonotype. The chain employs TRBV5-5 and TRBJ2-1, with TRBD2 matching 7 bases. This CDR3 contains 15 residues. Germline lookup yields CDR1 SGHKS and CDR2 YYEKEE (reference sequence). The V gene end was trimmed by 3 bases and the J gene end by 5 bases; junction bases not matched to a gene: 8. This chain's CDR3 is CASSWGTTKDNEQFF. DNA for the CDR3: TGTGCCAGCAGCTGGGGGACTACCAAAGACAATGAGCAGTTCTTC.

The chain employs TRBV20-1 and TRBJ2-3; D not certain. With 3 bases removed from V and 0 bases from J, the gap between germline ends came to 4 bases. Germline V gene data show CDR1 as DFQATT and CDR2 as SNEGSKA (reference sequence). The CDR3 spans 12 residues. The CDR3 region has the DNA TGCAGTGCTAGTTACAGCACAGATACGCAGTATTTT. Protein: CSASYSTDTQYF.

V gene TRBV5-1 combines with J gene TRBJ2-2; D unclear. V gave up 2 bases and J gave up 2 bases, with 10 bases separating them. The germline V gene encodes CDR1 SGHRS and CDR2 YFSETQ. CDR3 length equals 15 residues. The CDR3 protein is CASSFRKGNTGELFF. CDR3 nucleotide sequence: TGCGCCAGCAGCTTTCGGAAGGGTAACACCGGGGAGCTGTTTTTT.

The chain recombines TRBV7-6 with TRBJ2-5; D perhaps matches TRBD2 (6 bases). V shed 0 bases and J shed 5 bases, with 10 bases lying between them. The length of the CDR3 is 14 residues. The V gene's germline CDR1 is SGHVS and CDR2 FNYEAQ. The CDR3 DNA reads TGTGCCAGCAGCTTAGCGGACGGAGGGGAGACCCAGTACTTC. Its translation is CASSLADGGETQYF. Full variable domain (missing parts from reference TRBV7-6 and TRBJ2-5): GAGVSQSPRYKVTKRGQDVALRCDPISGHVSLYWYRQALGQGPEFLTYFNYEAQQDKSGLPNDRFSAERPEGSISTLTIQRTEQRDSAMYRCASSLADGGETQYFGPGTRLLVL.

The chain links TRBV7-6 to TRBJ1-1; 7 nucleotides align to TRBD1. This CDR3 contains 15 residues. The V gene end was trimmed by 5 bases and the J gene end by 4 bases; junction bases not matched to a gene: 10. Germline V gene sequence: CDR1 SGHVS, CDR2 FNYEAQ. The CDR3 here is CASSVKQGRGTEAFF. The CDR3 nucleotides read TGTGCCAGCAGCGTTAAACAGGGGAGGGGCACTGAAGCTTTCTTT.

The rearrangement uses TRBV7-8 and TRBJ1-5, with D tentatively TRBD1 (5 bases). The germline CDR1 and CDR2 sequences are SGHVS and FQNEAQ. This CDR3 contains 14 residues. V shed 1 base and J shed 6 bases, with 10 bases lying between them. CDR3 nucleotide sequence: TGTGCCAGCAGCTTAGGTGGAGGGGTTCAGCCCCAGCATTTT. Its translation is CASSLGGGVQPQHF. Drawing the rest from reference TRBV7-8 and TRBJ1-5, the complete variable domain is GAGVSQSPRYKVAKRGQDVALRCDPISGHVSLFWYQQALGQGPEFLTYFQNEAQLDKSGLPSDRFFAERPEGSVSTLKIQRTQQEDSAVYLCASSLGGGVQPQHFGDGTRLSIL.

This clonotype was counted a few times. The gene calls are TRBV27 and TRBJ2-7, with D unclear. The CDR3 contains 13 residues. The germline CDR1 and CDR2 sequences are MNHEY and SMNVEV (reference sequence). Trimming left V 3 bases short and J 0 bases short, with 6 bases between. The CDR3 reads CASSFKSSYEQYF. In DNA form, the CDR3 reads TGTGCCAGCAGTTTCAAGAGCTCCTACGAGCAGTACTTC.

This clonotype was recorded many times. V usage is TRBV5-1 and J usage is TRBJ1-2; D gene unclear. Germline V gives CDR1 SGHRS, CDR2 YFSETQ. With 2 bases removed from V and 0 bases from J, the gap between germline ends came to 5 bases. The CDR3 spans 13 residues. The CDR3 here is CASSFGANYGYTF. CDR3 nucleotides: TGCGCCAGCAGCTTCGGAGCTAACTATGGCTACACCTTC.

The chain has TRBV13 and TRBJ1-1; 9 nucleotides match TRBD1. With V trimmed by 4 bases and J by 0 bases, 6 bases remained unmatched. The germline gives CDR1 PRHDT, CDR2 FYEKMQ (reference sequence). The CDR3 runs to 16 residues. CDR3 coding DNA: TGTGCCAGCAGCTCCCCGGGACAGGGCTTGAACACTGAAGCTTTCTTT. Its translation is CASSSPGQGLNTEAFF. The whole variable domain, filled in from reference TRBV13 and TRBJ1-1, reads AAGVIQSPRHLIKEKRETATLKCYPIPRHDTVYWYQQGPGQDPQFLISFYEKMQSDKGSIPDRFSAQQFSDYHSELNMSSLELGDSALYFCASSSPGQGLNTEAFFGQGTRLTVV.